The 32 T cell receptor beta chains below were found in one sample sequenced in a study of spatial heterogeneity in lung cancer. Overall study findings and caveats: Intratumoral expanded alpha and beta TCR counts were found to track tumor mutation counts.

Time point indicated: sample taken at primary tumor resection. Their antigen targets remain unknown. TCRdb re-called the 5' RACE reads through MiXCR, storing one row per CDR3 protein. The sample contains roughly 7,400 distinct CDR3 sequences, about 20% of which appear only once. The source was lung tumor tissue, collected at surgery. These receptors all stem from a female donor with early-stage non-small cell lung cancer.

By its share, this clonotype is medium-sized. This CDR3 reads CASSVPGQGATQYF. The CDR3 nucleotides are TGTGCCAGCAGCGTTCCGGGACAGGGGGCAACCCAGTACTTC. This chain links TRBV3-1 with TRBJ2-5; 12 nucleotides agree with TRBD1. V gave up 5 bases and J gave up 8 bases; unmatched junction bases: 6. Germline assignment: CDR1 LGHDT and CDR2 YNNKEL (reference sequence). The CDR3 runs to 14 residues.

This clonotype turned up a few times. The chain carries TRBV5-1 and TRBJ2-5; D remains unclear. Germline V lookup: CDR1 SGHRS, CDR2 YFSETQ. With 0 bases removed from V and 5 bases from J, the gap between germline ends came to 14 bases. This CDR3 has 15 residues. CDR3 bases: TGCGCCAGCAGCTTGGCCACGACTCCAAGGGAGACCCAGTACTTC. Protein: CASSLATTPRETQYF.

The chain links TRBV24-1 to TRBJ1-5, with no clear D. Germline values: CDR1 KGHDR, CDR2 SFDVKD. This CDR3 is 14 amino acids long. V dropped 0 bases and J dropped 3 bases, with 5 bases sitting between them. DNA for the CDR3: TGTGCCACCAGTGATTTGAGTATCAATCAGCCCCAGCATTTT. Protein sequence: CATSDLSINQPQHF.

This clonotype is termed medium-sized (0.01 to 0.1%). This chain connects TRBV2 to TRBJ1-1; D unclear. CDR1 and CDR2 from the germline V gene are SNHLY and FYNNEI. The length of the CDR3 is 11 residues. Between the trimmed V and J ends, which lost 6 bases and 9 bases, there was a span of 11 bases. The CDR3 is CASRFQEKAFF. CDR3 in DNA: TGTGCCAGCAGATTTCAGGAGAAAGCTTTCTTT.

This chain joins TRBV18 and TRBJ2-2, with TRBD1 matching 7 bases. The CDR3 has 17 residues. V was clipped by 5 bases and J by 0 bases; unmatched bases: 9. Germline CDR1 and CDR2: KGHSH and LQKENI. As DNA, the CDR3 is TGTGCCAGCTCAAATCTACTTACAGGGGCGAACACCGGGGAGCTGTTTTTT. Protein: CASSNLLTGANTGELFF.

This chain joins TRBV5-1 and TRBJ2-5; 8 bases fit TRBD1. The germline CDR1 and CDR2 sequences are SGHRS and YFSETQ. The junction had 3 bases not matched to a gene; V was cut back by 2 bases and J by 3 bases. The CDR3 extends over 14 amino acids. The CDR3 DNA reads TGCGCCAGCAGCTTCCAGGACAGGGAAGAGACCCAGTACTTC. This codes for CASSFQDREETQYF.

V and J are TRBV2 and TRBJ1-6; no clear D. The V gene lost 4 bases and the J gene lost 0 bases, with 10 bases spanning the gap. The CDR3 is 16 residues long. CDR1 is SNHLY and CDR2 is FYNNEI in the germline V gene. CDR3 amino acids: CASSAGPSSYNSPLHF. CDR3 bases: TGTGCCAGCAGTGCAGGCCCTAGCTCCTATAATTCACCCCTCCACTTT.

The chain employs TRBV6-1 and TRBJ1-6; TRBD1 might be the D (5 bases). Germline CDR1 is MNHNS and CDR2 is SASEGT. V dropped 2 bases and J dropped 9 bases, with 14 bases sitting between them. This CDR3 is 15 amino acids long. The CDR3 sequence: CASSESSSGGSPLHF. The CDR3 coding sequence is TGTGCCAGCAGTGAATCGTCCAGCGGGGGTTCACCCCTCCACTTT.

The V and J genes are TRBV7-6 and TRBJ1-1; no definite D call. Trimming cost V 3 bases and J 1 base, with 6 bases left between them. Germline V CDR1 and CDR2: SGHVS, FNYEAQ. The CDR3 consists of 13 residues. Here the CDR3 DNA reads TGTGCCAGCAGCTTCAGAGGGAACACTGAAGCTTTCTTT. This translates into CASSFRGNTEAFF.

This clonotype is medium-sized. This chain uses TRBV7-8 with TRBJ1-6; D is undetermined. The CDR3 sequence is 16 residues long. The V end lost 1 base, the J end lost 4 bases, and 11 bases lay between the germline ends. Germline loops: CDR1 SGHVS, CDR2 FQNEAQ. This chain's CDR3 is CASSLDYGLYNSPLHF. The CDR3 coding sequence is TGTGCCAGCAGCTTAGACTACGGACTTTATAATTCACCCCTCCACTTT.

CDR3: CASSLHRSSYEQYF. DNA of the CDR3: TGTGCCAGCAGCTTGCACAGGTCTTCCTACGAGCAGTACTTC. V and J are TRBV5-8 and TRBJ2-7; possible D gene TRBD1, 5 bases. CDR3 length: 14 amino acids. The V end was cut by 1 base, the J end by 1 base, with 9 bases between. In germline, CDR1 is SGHTS, CDR2 YDEGEE.

J is TRBJ2-3 and V is TRBV5-1, with 8 bases that match TRBD2. The CDR3 sequence is 15 residues long. Germline CDR1 and CDR2: SGHRS and YFSETQ. The V segment lost 0 bases and the J segment 4 bases; nucleotides outside the gene matches: 4. CDR3 nucleotides: TGCGCCAGCAGCTTGGAAGGACTAGCTTCAGATACGCAGTATTTT. This translates into CASSLEGLASDTQYF.

This clonotype came up a few times. The J gene is TRBJ2-3, the V gene TRBV4-1; D call uncertain. CDR3 size: 14 residues. The germline gives CDR1 MGHRA, CDR2 YSYEKL. V shed 0 bases and J shed 4 bases, with 8 bases lying between them. The CDR3 sequence: CASSQDQPPDTQYF. The CDR3, as DNA: TGCGCCAGCAGCCAAGATCAACCCCCAGATACGCAGTATTTT.

The chain combines TRBV11-2 with TRBJ2-2; D is ambiguous. V lost 5 bases and J 6 bases, leaving 10 bases between the germline ends. Germline V gene data show CDR1 as SGHAT and CDR2 as FQNNGV. The CDR3 loop spans 13 amino acids. CDR3 sequence (DNA): TGTGCCAGCAGCCCCCAGTGGTCCGGGGAGCTGTTTTTT. This translates into CASSPQWSGELFF.

J is TRBJ1-5 and V is TRBV6-1; D not certain. This CDR3 spans 14 amino acids. Trimming removed 4 bases at V and 2 bases at J, with 9 bases between. Germline loops: CDR1 MNHNS, CDR2 SASEGT. The CDR3 DNA reads as TGTGCCAGCAGTGGTCGTCCCGGCAATCAGCCCCAGCATTTT. Translation: CASSGRPGNQPQHF.

This clonotype was seen only a few times. The chain combines TRBV7-2 with TRBJ2-7; D gene ambiguous. The CDR3 has 12 amino acids. Germline CDR1 reads SGHTA; CDR2 reads FQGNSA. Trimming stripped 5 bases from V and 3 bases from J, with 8 bases between. CDR3 loop: CASSQTDYEQYF. The CDR3 region has the DNA TGTGCCAGCAGCCAGACGGACTACGAGCAGTACTTC.

Only a few counts were recorded for this clonotype. An end of the junction does not agree with germline; a read error may underlie this. V and J are TRBV7-2 and TRBJ2-1; 9 bases are shared with TRBD2. Germline V CDR1 and CDR2: SGHTA, FQGNSA. CDR3 size: 12 residues. CDR3: CASSLAGRPKFF. CDR3 nucleotides: TGTGCCAGCAGCCTAGCGGGGCGGCCAAAGTTCTTC.

By frequency in the sample, this clonotype is medium-sized. The V and J genes are TRBV12-3 or TRBV12-4 and TRBJ1-1; tentatively, D is TRBD1 (5 bases). CDR3 size: 14 residues. Trimming removed 2 bases at V and 1 base at J, with 8 bases between. The DNA of the CDR3 is TGTGCCAGCAGTTTATATGGGGGGAACACTGAAGCTTTCTTT. This codes for CASSLYGGNTEAFF.

This clonotype has only a few counts. The V gene is TRBV7-3, the J gene TRBJ1-2; D remains unclear. The CDR3 covers 13 residues. Trimming left V 2 bases short and J 2 bases short, with 6 bases between. Germline assignment: CDR1 SGHTA and CDR2 FQGTGA. CDR3 in DNA: TGTGCCAGCAGCTTAGGTACCAACTATGGCTACACCTTC. This translates into CASSLGTNYGYTF. Using reference TRBV7-3 and TRBJ1-2 for the parts outside the CDR3, the full variable domain is GAGVSQTPSNKVTEKGKYVELRCDPISGHTALYWYRQSLGQGPEFLIYFQGTGAADDSGLPNDRFFAVRPEGSVSTLKIQRTERGDSAVYLCASSLGTNYGYTFGSGTRLTVV.

V usage is TRBV11-1 and J usage is TRBJ1-2, with 7 bases aligning to TRBD1. This CDR3 has 13 amino acids. CDR1 SGHAT and CDR2 FQDESV come from the germline V gene (reference sequence). V dropped 5 bases and J dropped 3; count of bases not matched to a gene: 3. The CDR3 spells CASSRDRDYGYTF. The CDR3 DNA follows: TGTGCCAGCAGCCGAGACAGGGACTATGGCTACACCTTC.

Concerning this clonotype: The junction differs from germline at one of its ends, possibly a read error. The chain uses TRBV28 and TRBJ2-3, with TRBD2 matching 8 bases. The germline V gene encodes CDR1 MDHEN and CDR2 SYDVKM. The CDR3 runs to 15 residues. The DNA of the CDR3 is TGTGTCAGCAGTTTTAGCGGGGTGAACACAGATACGCAGTATTTT. Translating it yields CVSSFSGVNTDTQYF.

The chain has TRBV29-1 and TRBJ1-5; 8 positions match TRBD1. This CDR3 is 13 amino acids long. The trim removed 4 bases at V and 6 bases at J, leaving 5 bases unmatched. Germline-derived CDR1 and CDR2 are SQVTM and ANQGSEA. The CDR3 loop is CSVVDREGQPQHF. As DNA, the CDR3 is TGCAGCGTTGTGGACAGGGAGGGTCAGCCCCAGCATTTT.

The rearrangement uses TRBV20-1 and TRBJ2-5; the D is unclear. V was pared by 3 bases and J by 1 base, with 12 bases between. This CDR3 is 14 amino acids long. Germline assignment: CDR1 DFQATT and CDR2 SNEGSKA (reference sequence). DNA for the CDR3: TGCAGTGCTAGGCCCCTGGCAGGCCAAGAGACCCAGTACTTC. It translates to CSARPLAGQETQYF.

This clonotype was observed a few times. The rearrangement links TRBV11-2 to TRBJ2-3; TRBD2 aligns across 9 bases. With V trimmed by 6 bases and J by 3 bases, 10 bases remained unmatched. The CDR3 runs to 16 residues. The germline V gene has CDR1 SGHAT and CDR2 FQNNGV. The CDR3 region is CASSLLRGGKTDTQYF. CDR3 bases: TGTGCCAGCAGTCTCTTGCGGGGGGGTAAAACAGATACGCAGTATTTT.

By sample share, this clonotype is medium-sized. CDR3 coding DNA: TGTGCCAGTAGTATGACACATCCACGGAACATTCAGTACTTC. It yields the protein CASSMTHPRNIQYF. The chain has TRBV19 and TRBJ2-4, with D uncertain. Germline CDR1 reads LNHDA; CDR2 reads SQIVND (reference sequence). The V gene lost 3 bases and the J gene lost 7 bases, with 13 bases spanning the gap. This CDR3 has 14 residues.

The J gene is TRBJ2-3, the V gene TRBV10-3, with 8 nucleotides matching TRBD1. This CDR3 region has 15 residues. Germline CDR1 ENHRY, CDR2 SYGVKD. The junction had 8 bases not matched to a gene; V was cut back by 9 bases and J by 0 bases. CDR3 residues: CAISRTGKSTDTQYF. Written as DNA, the CDR3 is TGTGCCATTTCTCGGACAGGGAAGAGCACAGATACGCAGTATTTT.

There are a few counts of this clonotype. The chain links TRBV13 to TRBJ2-5, with 8 bases that match TRBD1. The CDR3 contains 15 residues. The junction had 10 bases not matched to a gene; V was cut back by 5 bases and J by 5 bases. Germline V lookup: CDR1 PRHDT, CDR2 FYEKMQ (reference sequence). CDR3: CASSIRQGRGETQYF. DNA of the CDR3: TGTGCCAGCAGCATTCGACAGGGGAGAGGGGAGACCCAGTACTTC. Based on the CDR3 plus reference TRBV13 and TRBJ2-5, the full variable domain is AAGVIQSPRHLIKEKRETATLKCYPIPRHDTVYWYQQGPGQDPQFLISFYEKMQSDKGSIPDRFSAQQFSDYHSELNMSSLELGDSALYFCASSIRQGRGETQYFGPGTRLLVL.

This clonotype was recorded a few times. The V call is TRBV12-3 or TRBV12-4, the J call TRBJ1-2; a possible D gene is TRBD1 (6 bases). The germline V and J ends were trimmed by 5 bases and 7 bases, with 17 bases remaining between them. This CDR3 contains 14 residues. This CDR3 is CASSVRRGVGGYTF. The CDR3, as DNA: TGTGCCAGCAGTGTCCGGAGGGGGGTAGGTGGCTACACCTTC.

This clonotype was found a few times. The V gene is TRBV7-2, the J gene TRBJ2-2, with D possibly matching TRBD1 (5 bases). Germline-derived CDR1 and CDR2 are SGHTA and FQGNSA. The CDR3 length is 15 residues. Between the trimmed V and J ends, which lost 2 bases and 6 bases, there was a span of 13 bases. The CDR3 nucleotides read TGTGCCAGCAGCTTACAGGGAACCCTACCCGGGGAGCTGTTTTTT. This encodes CASSLQGTLPGELFF.

The rearrangement links TRBV6-5 to TRBJ1-2; a weak D match, TRBD1 (5 bases). V lost 2 bases, J lost 4 bases, and 8 bases lay in between. The CDR3 length is 13 residues. In germline, CDR1 is MNHEY, CDR2 SVGAGI. CDR3 loop: CASSYSRAYGYTF. CDR3 bases: TGTGCCAGCAGTTACAGCAGGGCCTATGGCTACACCTTC.

The J gene is TRBJ2-1, the V gene TRBV9; no clear D. The V gene's germline CDR1 is SGDLS and CDR2 YYNGEE. The length of the CDR3 is 14 residues. V dropped 0 bases and J dropped 9 bases, with 13 bases sitting between them. This chain's CDR3 is CASSVVERVGEQFF. The CDR3 DNA follows: TGTGCCAGCAGCGTAGTAGAAAGGGTAGGTGAGCAGTTCTTC.

This clonotype has just a few counts. The chain recombines TRBV20-1 with TRBJ2-3, with 14 nucleotides matching TRBD2. Per the germline V gene, CDR1 is DFQATT and CDR2 is SNEGSKA (reference sequence). The CDR3 runs 16 residues. Losses at the gene ends were 6 bases for V and 8 bases for J; bases not matched to a gene: 13. CDR3: CSATGTSGGALGTQYF. Written as DNA, the CDR3 is TGCAGTGCGACCGGGACTAGCGGGGGAGCCCTAGGTACGCAGTATTTT.